The 13 T cell receptor beta chains below were found in one sample sequenced in a study of T-cell memory formation after mild COVID-19. TCRdb reprocessed the 5' RACE reads with MiXCR, giving one entry per CDR3 protein. The data show 250,000 to 350,000 distinct CDR3 sequences, around 15% seen once. What was sequenced was PBMCs or a T cell subset sorted from them (not recorded which). All receptors derive from a man younger than 30 who had mild COVID-19 (a few samples of this study predate the infection). Cell type and time point are not known.

In this sample, this clonotype turned up a few times. The chain couples TRBV3-1 to TRBJ2-5; D is unclear. This CDR3 is 13 amino acids long. The germline V gene has CDR1 LGHDT and CDR2 YNNKEL (reference sequence). V dropped 0 bases and J dropped 1 base, with 3 bases sitting between them. CDR3 bases: TGTGCCAGCAGCCAAGATTTCCAAGAGACCCAGTACTTC. Translated: CASSQDFQETQYF.

The chain has TRBV18 and TRBJ1-1, with D possibly TRBD1 on 5 matching bases. Trimming removed 2 bases at V and 8 bases at J, with 15 bases between. This CDR3 spans 14 amino acids. From germline, CDR1 is KGHSH and CDR2 LQKENI. The CDR3 loop reads CASSPGSQAVEAFF. In nucleotides, the CDR3 is TGTGCCAGCTCACCAGGATCACAGGCGGTAGAAGCTTTCTTT.

This clonotype appeared a few times. The chain employs TRBV6-2 or TRBV6-3 and TRBJ1-1, with TRBD1 as a possible D gene (5 bases). Trimming shortened V by 0 bases and J by 1 base, and 12 bases separated the two germline ends. There are 16 residues in the CDR3. CDR1 is MNHEY, CDR2 SVGEGT, per germline. CDR3 region: CASSYSTSGQNTEAFF. The CDR3 bases are TGTGCCAGCAGTTACTCGACTTCTGGACAGAACACTGAAGCTTTCTTT.

The chain carries TRBV5-1 and TRBJ2-5; D uncertain. The ends were cut back, 4 bases at V and 1 base at J, with 5 bases in the middle. CDR1 is SGHRS and CDR2 is YFSETQ in the germline V gene. This CDR3 comprises 12 residues. The CDR3 here is CASSDGQETQYF. CDR3 nucleotides: TGCGCCAGCAGCGACGGCCAAGAGACCCAGTACTTC.

The genes are TRBV11-2 and TRBJ2-2, with 10 bases fitting TRBD2. Germline CDR1 reads SGHAT; CDR2 reads FQNNGV. Germline trimming cut 5 bases from V and 6 bases from J; bases unmatched to any gene: 18. The CDR3 totals 19 residues. CDR3 protein: CASSPTRGFGTSAAGELFF. Here the CDR3 DNA reads TGTGCCAGCAGCCCGACCCGAGGGTTCGGGACTAGCGCGGCCGGGGAGCTGTTTTTT.

This chain joins TRBV20-1 and TRBJ2-1; D is possibly TRBD1 (7 bases). Per the germline V gene, CDR1 is DFQATT and CDR2 is SNEGSKA (reference sequence). This CDR3 contains 15 residues. Trimming pared 5 bases from V and 8 bases from J, leaving 22 bases between. In DNA form, the CDR3 reads TGCAGTGCTGAGACAGGGAAAGGGGGAGGTTATGAGCAGTTCTTC. This encodes CSAETGKGGGYEQFF.

This clonotype was observed a handful of times. J is TRBJ1-5 and V is TRBV12-5, with 10 positions matching TRBD1. Germline lookup yields CDR1 LGHNT and CDR2 FRNRAP. The CDR3 runs to 15 residues. V shed 6 bases and J 6 bases; nucleotides not matched to a gene: 8. CDR3 coding DNA: TGTGCTAGTGGAGGGGACAGGGGTCAGGTTCAGCCCCAGCATTTT. This translates into CASGGDRGQVQPQHF.

The chain uses TRBV18 and TRBJ2-7; no definite D call. Trimming pared 2 bases from V and 2 bases from J, leaving 7 bases between. The CDR3 spans 13 residues. Germline-derived CDR1 and CDR2 are KGHSH and LQKENI. This chain's CDR3 is CASSPSQTYEQYV. Written as DNA, the CDR3 is TGTGCCAGCTCACCAAGCCAGACCTACGAGCAGTACGTC.

The V call is TRBV9, the J call TRBJ2-2; unclear D gene. The CDR3 spans 14 residues. Trimming removed 0 bases from V and 6 bases from J, with 9 bases in between. From germline, CDR1 is SGDLS and CDR2 YYNGEE. CDR3 residues: CASSVGLLPGELFF. The CDR3 nucleotides read TGTGCCAGCAGCGTAGGGCTCCTCCCCGGGGAGCTGTTTTTT.

This clonotype appeared a few times. Here the CDR3 DNA reads TGTGCCAGCACCCCAGGGGCAGGGTTAGGGTCACCCCTCCACTTT. The encoded protein is CASTPGAGLGSPLHF. The chain carries TRBV12-3 or TRBV12-4 and TRBJ1-6, with D possibly matching TRBD1 (6 bases). This CDR3 is 15 amino acids long. The V and J ends lost 7 bases and 10 bases respectively, with 20 bases between them.

J is TRBJ1-1 and V is TRBV6-1; tentative D call: TRBD1 (5 bases). This CDR3 has 14 residues. Germline values: CDR1 MNHNS, CDR2 SASEGT. Trimming stripped 3 bases from V and 4 bases from J, with 12 bases between. The CDR3 coding sequence is TGTGCCAGCAGTGATTTGGGGACGATCACTGAAGCTTTCTTT. Protein: CASSDLGTITEAFF.

The rearrangement joins TRBV6-5 to TRBJ1-2; D not resolved. Per the germline V gene, CDR1 is MNHEY and CDR2 is SVGAGI. The CDR3 runs to 12 residues. The V gene lost 0 bases and the J gene lost 8 bases, with 7 bases spanning the gap. The DNA for the CDR3 is TGTGCCAGCAGTTACTCGGGAGGCGGCTACACCTTC. It encodes CASSYSGGGYTF.

V gene TRBV6-5 combines with J gene TRBJ2-1; D is undetermined. This CDR3 comprises 16 residues. Germline V gives CDR1 MNHEY, CDR2 SVGAGI. Trimming removed 6 bases from V and 4 bases from J, with 19 bases in between. The CDR3 bases are TGTGCCAGCAGCTCCATGGCGTTCCTGATTTACAATGAGCAGTTCTTC. As protein: CASSSMAFLIYNEQFF.